Listed here are 30 T cell receptor beta chains from one sample, sequenced in a study of T cells in placental villitis. General study points: Median clonality was about 0.054 in villitis of unknown etiology placentae versus around 0.0056 in controls.

The libraries were made with immunoSEQ v4. Measured with immunoSEQ multiplex PCR; TCRdb has only the in-frame clones, and not every one. The profile shows about 2,000 clones, roughly 84% of them singletons. For these receptors, no antigen is known. The sequencing sample was made of placental tissue containing maternal and fetal cells. The source of these receptors is a human patient with villitis of unknown etiology; the placental T cells may come from both mother and fetus.

Comments on this clone: One end of the junction fails to match germline, which may point to a read error. This chain uses TRBV7-9 with TRBJ2-6, with D maybe TRBD1 (5 bases). The CDR3 has 16 residues. Germline-derived CDR1 and CDR2 are SEHNR and FQNEAQ (reference sequence). CDR3 bases: TGTGCCAGCAGCTTTCAAGGTTATGCTGGGGCCAACGTCTTGACTTTC. Protein product: CASSFQGYAGANVLTF.

V and J are TRBV11-2 and TRBJ2-1; no clear D. This CDR3 comprises 11 residues. V was pared by 5 bases and J by 2 bases, with 1 base between. The germline V gene encodes CDR1 SGHAT and CDR2 FQNNGV. The CDR3 here is CASSAYNEQFF. CDR3 sequence (DNA): TGTGCCAGCAGCGCCTACAATGAGCAGTTCTTC.

V and J are TRBV27 and TRBJ1-2, with TRBD1 matching over 8 bases. The CDR3 has 14 amino acids. V was pared by 5 bases and J by 8 bases, with 10 bases of the junction left unmatched. CDR1 and CDR2 from the germline V gene are MNHEY and SMNVEV (reference sequence). The CDR3 DNA reads as TGTGCCAGCAGTCCTCAGGACAGGGTGTCCGGCTACACCTTC. Its protein is CASSPQDRVSGYTF.

This CDR3 reads CASSRQGNTEAFF. CDR3 nucleotides: TGTGCCAGTAGTAGACAGGGGAATACTGAAGCTTTCTTT. The chain has TRBV19 and TRBJ1-1, with 8 bases fitting TRBD1. Looked up from germline, CDR1 is LNHDA and CDR2 is SQIVND (reference sequence). V lost 4 bases to trimming and J lost 5 bases; unmatched junction nucleotides: 3. CDR3 size: 13 residues.

The J gene is TRBJ2-2, the V gene TRBV2; TRBD1 agrees at 9 bases. With V trimmed by 5 bases and J by 6 bases, 1 base remained unmatched. The CDR3 has 13 residues. In germline, CDR1 is SNHLY, CDR2 FYNNEI. The CDR3 reads CASSRQGAGELFF. The DNA of the CDR3 is TGTGCCAGCAGTAGACAGGGGGCCGGGGAGCTGTTTTTT. The full variable domain, completed using reference TRBV2 and TRBJ2-2, is EPEVTQTPSHQVTQMGQEVILRCVPISNHLYFYWYRQILGQKVEFLVSFYNNEISEKSEIFDDQFSVERPDGSNFTLKIRSTKLEDSAMYFCASSRQGAGELFFGEGSRLTVL.

This clone was observed a handful of times. The chain has TRBV5-1 and TRBJ2-7; D may correspond to TRBD1 or TRBD2 (5 bases each). Trimming cost V 3 bases and J 3 bases, with 13 bases left between them. Germline V gives CDR1 SGHRS, CDR2 YFSETQ. The CDR3 is 14 amino acids. Here the CDR3 reads CASSSMTDYYEQYF. The CDR3 bases are TGCGCCAGCAGCTCAATGACAGACTACTACGAGCAGTACTTC.

The chain is built from TRBV6-5 and TRBJ2-1; 8 nucleotides line up with TRBD1. The CDR3 spans 12 residues. V was pared by 8 bases and J by 9 bases, with 6 bases of the junction left unmatched. Per germline, CDR1 MNHEY and CDR2 SVGAGI. The CDR3 sequence is CASGTGTFEQFF. CDR3 nucleotides: TGTGCCAGCGGGACAGGCACTTTTGAGCAGTTCTTC.

V and J are TRBV24-1 and TRBJ2-1; TRBD2 aligns across 9 bases. Losses at the gene ends were 4 bases for V and 8 bases for J; bases not matched to a gene: 8. This CDR3 has 15 amino acids. Germline V gene sequence: CDR1 KGHDR, CDR2 SFDVKD. This CDR3 is CATSDYGTSRYEQFF. In DNA, the CDR3 is TGTGCCACCAGTGACTACGGGACTAGCCGGTATGAGCAGTTCTTC.

A few counts support this clone. The rearrangement links TRBV2 to TRBJ2-7; D gene uncertain. The CDR3 extends over 15 amino acids. Deletions cut 6 bases from V and 0 bases from J, with 15 bases between. Germline V gene data show CDR1 as SNHLY and CDR2 as FYNNEI. The CDR3 spells CASRELLRRSYEQYF. CDR3 coding DNA: TGTGCCAGCAGGGAGCTCCTAAGACGCTCCTACGAGCAGTACTTC.

The rearrangement links TRBV18 to TRBJ2-1, with D unresolved. This CDR3 region has 12 residues. CDR1 KGHSH and CDR2 LQKENI come from the germline V gene. Trimming took 6 bases from V and 6 from J, leaving 9 bases between them. CDR3 loop: CASSQGRNEQFF. The CDR3 DNA is TGTGCCAGCTCCCAAGGACGCAATGAGCAGTTCTTC.

This chain joins TRBV7-9 and TRBJ1-4; D is perhaps TRBD1 (6 bases). Trimming stripped 5 bases from V and 7 bases from J, with 17 bases between. The CDR3 contains 15 residues. The V gene's germline CDR1 is SEHNR and CDR2 FQNEAQ (reference sequence). The CDR3 spells CASSIKTGLAEKLFF. The CDR3 DNA sequence: TGTGCCAGCAGCATCAAGACAGGTTTAGCTGAAAAACTGTTTTTT.

The chain links TRBV18 to TRBJ2-2; possible D gene TRBD1, 5 bases. The V end was cut by 1 base, the J end by 8 bases, with 8 bases between. The CDR3 consists of 13 residues. In germline, CDR1 is KGHSH, CDR2 LQKENI. The CDR3 region has the DNA TGTGCCAGCTCACCACGGCGACAGGGGGAGCTGTTTTTT. It is translated as CASSPRRQGELFF.

V usage is TRBV28 and J usage is TRBJ2-5; D tentatively fits TRBD1 or TRBD2 (5 bases each). Germline loops: CDR1 MDHEN, CDR2 SYDVKM. This CDR3 region has 12 residues. Trimming left V 11 bases short and J 5 bases short, with 15 bases between. In nucleotides, the CDR3 is TGTGCCGGGACCCTACCGCCGGAGACCCAGTACTTC. The encoded protein is CAGTLPPETQYF.

This clone appeared once. The rearrangement links TRBV2 to TRBJ1-2; D gene uncertain. With 5 bases removed from V and 0 bases from J, the gap between germline ends came to 13 bases. The CDR3 covers 15 residues. Looked up from germline, CDR1 is SNHLY and CDR2 is FYNNEI. CDR3 coding DNA: TGTGCCAGCAGTAACTTAAGAGGAGCTAACTATGGCTACACCTTC. Translating gives CASSNLRGANYGYTF. The full variable domain, completed using reference TRBV2 and TRBJ1-2, is EPEVTQTPSHQVTQMGQEVILRCVPISNHLYFYWYRQILGQKVEFLVSFYNNEISEKSEIFDDQFSVERPDGSNFTLKIRSTKLEDSAMYFCASSNLRGANYGYTFGSGTRLTVV.

The DNA of the CDR3 is TGTGCCAGCAGTCCGTTCGGGGGTACCATTCAGTACTTC. Protein: CASSPFGGTIQYF. J is TRBJ2-4 and V is TRBV7-3; D possibly corresponds to TRBD2 (6 bases). The CDR3 has 13 residues. Germline CDR1 SGHTA, CDR2 FQGTGA. Trimming shortened V by 6 bases and J by 9 bases, and 15 bases separated the two germline ends.

The genes are TRBV5-1 and TRBJ2-7; D remains unclear. Per the germline V gene, CDR1 is SGHRS and CDR2 is YFSETQ. Trimming left V 0 bases short and J 7 bases short, with 17 bases between. There are 15 residues in the CDR3. For the CDR3, the DNA is TGCGCCAGCAGCTTGGGTACGGCCGCGCCGTGGGAGCAGTACTTC. This encodes CASSLGTAAPWEQYF.

The J gene is TRBJ2-7, the V gene TRBV5-1, with D maybe TRBD1 (7 bases). In germline, CDR1 is SGHRS, CDR2 YFSETQ. This CDR3 spans 14 amino acids. Trimming removed 3 bases from V and 1 base from J, with 11 bases in between. The CDR3, as DNA: TGCGCCAGCAGCTGGGAGGACAGGTCCTACGAGCAGTACTTC. Amino acids: CASSWEDRSYEQYF.

This clone showed up just once. The genes are TRBV6-4 and TRBJ1-2, with D possibly TRBD1 on 5 matching bases. The ends were cut back, 2 bases at V and 0 bases at J, with 13 bases in the middle. The CDR3 consists of 16 residues. CDR1 MRHNA and CDR2 SNTAGT come from the germline V gene. This chain's CDR3 is CASSDKVGEANYGYTF. The CDR3 nucleotides are TGTGCCAGCAGTGACAAGGTAGGGGAAGCTAACTATGGCTACACCTTC.

This clone showed up just a few times. The chain employs TRBV27 and TRBJ2-7; D remains unclear. The CDR3 has 11 residues. Trimming shortened V by 3 bases and J by 1 base, and 1 base separated the two germline ends. Germline CDR1 is MNHEY and CDR2 is SMNVEV (reference sequence). The CDR3 loop reads CASSFSYEQYF. The CDR3 region has the DNA TGTGCCAGCAGTTTTTCCTACGAGCAGTACTTC.

In the case of this clone: A read error may be the cause here, since a much bigger clone is one base away. Additional DNA sequences in this sample encode the identical CDR3. V usage is TRBV4-2 and J usage is TRBJ2-2, with D possibly being TRBD2 (6 bases). Germline V CDR1 and CDR2: LGHNA, YNFKEQ. The CDR3 runs 14 residues. CDR3 in amino acids: CASNPGTGPGELFF. The CDR3 region has the DNA TGTGCTAGCAACCCCGGGACTGGCCCCGGGGAGCTGTTTTTT.

This clone is large (0.1 to 1%). The chain employs TRBV2 and TRBJ2-3; D call uncertain. The CDR3 is 14 amino acids. V was pared by 6 bases and J by 0 bases, with 10 bases between. Per germline, CDR1 SNHLY and CDR2 FYNNEI. CDR3 protein: CASREFTSTDTQYF. The CDR3 DNA reads TGTGCCAGCAGGGAGTTCACTAGCACAGATACGCAGTATTTT.

A word on this clone: One end of the junction is discordant with germline, which a read error may explain. The chain carries TRBV7-6 and TRBJ1-1; D is ambiguous. Germline V lookup: CDR1 SGHVS, CDR2 FNYEAQ. CDR3 length: 12 residues. CDR3 in DNA: TGTGTCAGCAGCCCAGGGAACACTGAAGCTTTCTTT. It is translated as CVSSPGNTEAFF.

CDR3 in DNA: TGCGCCAGCAGCTTGGATCCGGGCCTGGGGACCCAGTACTTC. Its translation is CASSLDPGLGTQYF. The chain carries TRBV5-1 and TRBJ2-5; D unclear. Trimming removed 0 bases at V and 7 bases at J, with 13 bases between. CDR1 SGHRS and CDR2 YFSETQ come from the germline V gene. The CDR3 is 14 amino acids.

V and J are TRBV3-1 (or the pseudogene TRBV3-2) and TRBJ2-3; 7 nucleotides line up with TRBD2. The CDR3 runs to 18 residues. Germline loops: CDR1 LGHDT, CDR2 YNNKEL (reference sequence). V was pared by 0 bases and J by 2 bases, with 11 bases of the junction left unmatched. This CDR3 is CASSQDTMGAGYTDTQYF. CDR3 DNA: TGTGCCAGCAGCCAAGACACAATGGGAGCGGGGTACACAGATACGCAGTATTTT.

This clone was picked up a small number of times. J is TRBJ1-1 and V is TRBV12-5; D not resolved. Germline values: CDR1 LGHNT, CDR2 FRNRAP. Trimming pared 7 bases from V and 1 base from J, leaving 13 bases between. The CDR3 is 14 amino acids. The CDR3 reads CASAPAGRNTEAFF. The CDR3 bases are TGTGCTAGTGCCCCCGCGGGGAGGAACACTGAAGCTTTCTTT.

This chain joins TRBV5-1 and TRBJ2-1; possibly TRBD1 for D (5 bases). V lost 4 bases and J 2 bases, leaving 13 bases between the germline ends. This CDR3 contains 15 residues. Germline loops: CDR1 SGHRS, CDR2 YFSETQ. The CDR3 here is CASSTGESPYNEQFF. Written as DNA, the CDR3 is TGCGCCAGCAGCACAGGTGAGAGCCCCTACAATGAGCAGTTCTTC.

This clone is classed as large. The sample carries other DNA sequences with the same CDR3. The V call is TRBV12-3 or TRBV12-4, the J call TRBJ2-3; no definite D call. V dropped 5 bases and J dropped 2 bases, with 2 bases sitting between them. The CDR3 consists of 11 residues. CDR3 bases: TGTGCCAGCAGTAACACAGATACGCAGTATTTT. This gives the protein CASSNTDTQYF.

This clone was seen a few times. V is TRBV3-1 (or the pseudogene TRBV3-2) and J is TRBJ2-2; no clear D gene. Trimming removed 4 bases from V and 5 bases from J, with 11 bases in between. The germline V gene has CDR1 LGHDT and CDR2 YNNKEL (reference sequence). The CDR3 runs 14 residues. The CDR3 region has the DNA TGTGCCAGCAGCCTAATGGCGGAAACCGGGGAGCTGTTTTTT. Translation gives CASSLMAETGELFF.

The rearrangement joins TRBV28 to TRBJ1-4; TRBD1 agrees at 7 bases. Germline lookup yields CDR1 MDHEN and CDR2 SYDVKM. The CDR3 runs 14 residues. The V gene end was trimmed by 6 bases and the J gene end by 8 bases; junction bases not matched to a gene: 9. DNA of the CDR3: TGTGCCAGCAGCTCCGGGACAGAGAAGGAAAAACTGTTTTTT. Translating gives CASSSGTEKEKLFF.

The J gene is TRBJ2-5, the V gene TRBV19, with 10 nucleotides matching TRBD1. The germline CDR1 and CDR2 sequences are LNHDA and SQIVND (reference sequence). The CDR3 sequence is 16 residues long. Trimming cost V 0 bases and J 6 bases; bases outside gene matches: 7. The CDR3 sequence: CASSIDGDRGGKTQYF. The CDR3 nucleotides are TGTGCCAGTAGTATAGATGGGGACAGGGGAGGAAAGACCCAGTACTTC.